Presented here are 20 T cell receptor beta chains from one specimen sequenced in a study of radiotherapy plus CTLA-4 blockade in lung cancer. Profiling relied on immunoSEQ multiplex PCR, and the TCRdb table lists in-frame clones only, not all of them. The data contain 40,000 or so clones, 63% of them singletons. The material sequenced was peripheral blood, taken from a patient treated with radiotherapy plus ipilimumab. The receptors were gathered from a human donor with non-small cell lung cancer who had a partial response to radiotherapy plus ipilimumab.

The chain combines TRBV14 with TRBJ1-1; D might be TRBD1 (5 bases). CDR1 is SGHDN and CDR2 is FVKESK in the germline V gene. Trimming pared 5 bases from V and 4 bases from J, leaving 17 bases between. This CDR3 is built from 15 residues. The CDR3 nucleotides read TGTGCCAGCAGCTCCCGGGCAGGGCCGGGCACTGAAGCTTTCTTT. Translating gives CASSSRAGPGTEAFF.

The chain links TRBV29-1 to TRBJ1-5; D remains unclear. This CDR3 has 14 residues. V lost 4 bases and J lost 0, with 10 bases in between. CDR1 is SQVTM, CDR2 ANQGSEA, per germline. For the CDR3, the DNA is TGCAGCGTTGCTACGGGGAATAGCAATCAGCCCCAGCATTTT. Translation: CSVATGNSNQPQHF.

CDR3 in DNA: TGTGCCAGCAGCCCTCGAGGATCCGACAATGAGCAGTTCTTC. Translating gives CASSPRGSDNEQFF. The chain joins TRBV9 to TRBJ2-1; D is undetermined. Germline CDR1 SGDLS, CDR2 YYNGEE. V was trimmed by 4 bases and J by 5 bases, leaving 13 bases between them. CDR3 length: 14 amino acids.

The chain employs TRBV5-5 and TRBJ2-3, with 8 bases lining up with TRBD2. Looked up from germline, CDR1 is SGHKS and CDR2 is YYEKEE (reference sequence). V lost 2 bases and J lost 1; bases outside the gene matches: 3. The CDR3 is 15 amino acids. CDR3 in amino acids: CASSFSGARTDTQYF. CDR3 in DNA: TGTGCCAGCAGCTTTAGCGGGGCCCGCACAGATACGCAGTATTTT.

This clone was found many times. This chain connects TRBV19 to TRBJ2-1, with D uncertain. The CDR3 is 11 residues long. Germline CDR1 LNHDA, CDR2 SQIVND (reference sequence). V was shortened by 3 bases and J by 9 bases, with 6 bases between the two germline ends. CDR3 protein: CASSISREQFF. CDR3 bases: TGTGCCAGTAGTATCTCCCGTGAGCAGTTCTTC. The whole variable domain, filled in from reference TRBV19 and TRBJ2-1, reads DGGITQSPKYLFRKEGQNVTLSCEQNLNHDAMYWYRQDPGQGLRLIYYSQIVNDFQKGDIAEGYSVSREKKESFPLTVTSAQKNPTAFYLCASSISREQFFGPGTRLTVL.

The V call is TRBV14, the J call TRBJ1-1; 7 bases match TRBD1. The CDR3 extends over 15 amino acids. J gave up 2 bases and V 3 bases, and 6 bases lay outside the gene matches. Per the germline V gene, CDR1 is SGHDN and CDR2 is FVKESK. CDR3 region: CASSHLTGSNTEAFF. CDR3 bases: TGTGCCAGCAGCCATCTGACAGGGAGTAACACTGAAGCTTTCTTT.

The chain employs TRBV7-2 and TRBJ2-3; D perhaps matches TRBD2 (7 bases). V was shortened by 0 bases and J by 1 base, with 8 bases between the two germline ends. CDR3 length equals 15 residues. Germline V CDR1 and CDR2: SGHTA, FQGNSA. CDR3 in amino acids: CASSLAGGRTDTQYF. In DNA, the CDR3 is TGTGCCAGCAGCTTAGCGGGGGGGCGCACAGATACGCAGTATTTT.

This clone appeared a few times. The chain employs TRBV14 and TRBJ1-2; D call uncertain. Germline loops: CDR1 SGHDN, CDR2 FVKESK. With 5 bases removed from V and 8 bases from J, the gap between germline ends came to 21 bases. The CDR3 runs 15 residues. The CDR3, as DNA: TGTGCCAGCAGCTTCCTTGGTTCGGGTGTGAGCGGCTACACCTTC. Its translation is CASSFLGSGVSGYTF.

The chain carries TRBV4-2 and TRBJ2-7; 10 bases are a match to TRBD2. V trimming: 3 bases; J trimming: 1 base; junction bases outside the gene matches: 6. This CDR3 has 16 residues. Germline CDR1 and CDR2: LGHNA and YNFKEQ. For the CDR3, the DNA is TGTGCCAGCAGCCAGCTACTAGCGGGGCTGTCCTACGAGCAGTACTTC. This encodes CASSQLLAGLSYEQYF.

The chain has TRBV6-5 and TRBJ1-5, with a possible D match to TRBD1 (5 bases). CDR1 MNHEY and CDR2 SVGAGI come from the germline V gene. Trimming removed 2 bases from V and 7 bases from J, with 9 bases in between. This CDR3 region has 13 residues. The chain's CDR3 is CASSYGGKQPQHF. CDR3 nucleotides: TGTGCCAGCAGTTACGGGGGGAAACAGCCCCAGCATTTT.

This clone was observed at least ten times. The chain combines TRBV18 with TRBJ2-7; 9 bases are a match to TRBD1. Trimming cost V 11 bases and J 5 bases; bases outside gene matches: 19. The germline V gene encodes CDR1 KGHSH and CDR2 LQKENI. CDR3 length: 16 residues. The CDR3 loop is CAQLKVEWDRDDEQYF. CDR3 coding DNA: TGTGCCCAGCTGAAAGTAGAATGGGACAGGGACGACGAGCAGTACTTC.

The rearrangement links TRBV18 to TRBJ1-5; D is uncertain. This CDR3 contains 14 residues. The germline V and J ends were trimmed by 6 bases and 1 base, with 10 bases remaining between them. Germline CDR1 reads KGHSH; CDR2 reads LQKENI. The CDR3 DNA follows: TGTGCCAGCTCCCGCGGGGTGAGCAATCAGCCCCAGCATTTT. It encodes CASSRGVSNQPQHF.

This clone was picked up a small number of times. V gene TRBV29-1 combines with J gene TRBJ2-5; D possibly corresponds to TRBD1 (5 bases). Germline lookup yields CDR1 SQVTM and CDR2 ANQGSEA. The CDR3 spans 12 residues. Between the trimmed V and J ends, which lost 4 bases and 3 bases, there was a span of 9 bases. CDR3 loop: CSVGGLKETQYF. DNA of the CDR3: TGCAGCGTTGGGGGCCTTAAAGAGACCCAGTACTTC.

A few counts support this clone. The rearrangement links TRBV7-2 to TRBJ2-7; a possible D gene is TRBD2 (5 bases). The CDR3 contains 13 residues. Germline V lookup: CDR1 SGHTA, CDR2 FQGNSA. With 1 base removed from V and 3 bases from J, the gap between germline ends came to 7 bases. The CDR3 DNA reads as TGTGCCAGCAGCTTAGGCCGGGGCTACGAGCAGTACTTC. It codes for CASSLGRGYEQYF.

V is TRBV7-9 and J is TRBJ2-7, with 7 bases lining up with TRBD1. Losses at the gene ends were 4 bases for V and 3 bases for J; bases not matched to a gene: 6. The CDR3 consists of 14 residues. Per germline, CDR1 SEHNR and CDR2 FQNEAQ (reference sequence). CDR3 protein: CASSYRGGRYEQYF. The CDR3, as DNA: TGTGCCAGCAGCTACCGAGGGGGCCGCTACGAGCAGTACTTC. Full variable domain (missing parts from reference TRBV7-9 and TRBJ2-7): DTGVSQNPRHKITKRGQNVTFRCDPISEHNRLYWYRQTLGQGPEFLTYFQNEAQLEKSRLLSDRFSAERPKGSFSTLEIQRTEQGDSAMYLCASSYRGGRYEQYFGPGTRLTVT.

This clone has a single count. The V call is TRBV7-9, the J call TRBJ2-5; TRBD1 matches 8 bases. V was pared by 5 bases and J by 5 bases, with 7 bases of the junction left unmatched. Germline V CDR1 and CDR2: SEHNR, FQNEAQ (reference sequence). The length of the CDR3 is 14 residues. For the CDR3, the DNA is TGTGCCAGCAGCCCGCGACAGGGGAAGGAGACCCAGTACTTC. Translation: CASSPRQGKETQYF.

CDR3 DNA: TGCAGCGTTCCCTCCCTTGGACAGCCTAACTATGGCTACACCTTC. Amino acid sequence: CSVPSLGQPNYGYTF. This rearrangement joins TRBV29-1 to TRBJ1-2, with D possibly being TRBD1 (6 bases). Germline V gene sequence: CDR1 SQVTM, CDR2 ANQGSEA. Trimming left V 5 bases short and J 0 bases short, with 16 bases between. This CDR3 has 15 amino acids.

About this clone itself: Other DNA sequences from this sample encode an identical CDR3 as well. The chain combines TRBV19 with TRBJ2-7; 14 positions match TRBD2. This CDR3 is 19 amino acids long. The V segment lost 5 bases and the J segment 0 bases; nucleotides outside the gene matches: 12. CDR1 and CDR2 from the germline V gene are LNHDA and SQIVND (reference sequence). For the CDR3, the DNA is TGTGCCAGTAGTCACTTCCCGGGGACTAGCGGGAGTACCTCCTACGAGCAGTACTTC. Protein product: CASSHFPGTSGSTSYEQYF.

The chain employs TRBV9 and TRBJ1-1; 7 bases match TRBD1. Germline V gene lookup returns CDR1 SGDLS and CDR2 YYNGEE. CDR3 length equals 15 residues. Germline trimming cut 4 bases from V and 1 base from J; bases unmatched to any gene: 7. The CDR3 bases are TGTGCCAGCAGCATCCTGACAGGGCCGAACACTGAAGCTTTCTTT. Protein: CASSILTGPNTEAFF. The complete variable domain, with remaining parts taken from reference TRBV9 and TRBJ1-1, reads DSGVTQTPKHLITATGQRVTLRCSPRSGDLSVYWYQQSLDQGLQFLIQYYNGEERAKGNILERFSAQQFPDLHSELNLSSLELGDSALYFCASSILTGPNTEAFFGQGTRLTVV.

This clone was detected once. The V gene is TRBV5-8, the J gene TRBJ2-7, with 9 nucleotides matching TRBD2. Losses at the gene ends were 3 bases for V and 8 bases for J; bases not matched to a gene: 12. Germline V gene sequence: CDR1 SGHTS, CDR2 YDEGEE. The CDR3 contains 15 residues. CDR3 DNA sequence: TGTGCCAGCAGCTCGTTAGCCCGCGGGGGGGCGAAGCAGTACTTC. Translated: CASSSLARGGAKQYF.